This T cell receptor beta chain was identified in a study of shared T cell receptors in the human thymus. The CDR3 is 17 residues long. Germline CDR1 is MDHEN and CDR2 is SYDVKM. V lost 2 bases and J lost 7; bases outside the gene matches: 17. Only in-frame clones appear in the TCRdb table, and some are missing; sequencing was by immunoSEQ multiplex PCR. The sample shows 550,000 to 800,000 clones, 70% to 90% of them seen only once. This sample also appeared in a second study, on human thymus T cells.

Material for sequencing was thymocytes. The chain uses TRBV28 and TRBJ2-7; 7 bases match TRBD1. The TCR originated in a girl under three years old with a congenital heart defect. The CDR3 loop reads CASSLPSKTGWFEEQYF. CDR3 DNA: TGTGCCAGCAGTTTACCCTCTAAGACAGGGTGGTTTGAAGAGCAGTACTTC.